Listed below are T cell receptor beta chains from one sample, sequenced in a study of radiation and T cells in renal cell carcinoma. Here immunoSEQ multiplex PCR was the method, and the copy in TCRdb shows in-frame clones only, minus some. The sample includes about 170,000 clones, about 87% of them seen just once. Here the sequenced sample was blood, taken from a patient whose treatment included radiotherapy and nephrectomy. Receptors originate from a woman aged 45-60 years with renal cell carcinoma. The CDR3 runs from the conserved cysteine through the conserved F or W.

TRBJ1-2 15 TRBV9 CASSTHDRVVYGYTF
TRBJ1-3 14 TRBV18 CASSQGSSGNTIYF
TRBJ2-5 14 TRBV6-1 CASSESLAVETQYF
TRBJ2-2 15 TRBV6-5 CASSYSRQVTGELFF
TRBJ1-3 14 TRBV10-3 CAISGQYSGNTIYF
TRBJ1-5 15 TRBV6-1 CASRRQGDSNQPQHF
TRBJ1-1 15 TRBV18 CASSPLPQMNTEAFF
TRBJ2-2 16 TRBV7-9 CASSLVQGGYTGELFF
TRBJ2-7 12 TRBV7-3 CASSLTGGEQYF
TRBJ2-2 14 TRBV6-6 CASSYAGLTGELFF
TRBJ1-6 13 TRBV9 CASNRDTNSPLHF
TRBJ2-5 14 TRBV7-9 CASSFGTGEETQYF
TRBJ1-1 13 TRBV19 CASSRQLYTEAFF
TRBJ2-3 17 TRBV11-2 CASSPTGLAGGLDTQYF
TRBJ1-1 14 TRBV4-3 CASSQNRGRTEAFF
TRBJ2-1 16 TRBV5-6 CASSLYRLSSYNEQFF
TRBJ1-3 16 TRBV7-9 CASSREGSSSGNTIYF
TRBJ1-5 14 TRBV7-9 CASSIGTPTQPQHF
TRBJ2-1 16 TRBV6-5 CASSYSWGSSYNEQFF